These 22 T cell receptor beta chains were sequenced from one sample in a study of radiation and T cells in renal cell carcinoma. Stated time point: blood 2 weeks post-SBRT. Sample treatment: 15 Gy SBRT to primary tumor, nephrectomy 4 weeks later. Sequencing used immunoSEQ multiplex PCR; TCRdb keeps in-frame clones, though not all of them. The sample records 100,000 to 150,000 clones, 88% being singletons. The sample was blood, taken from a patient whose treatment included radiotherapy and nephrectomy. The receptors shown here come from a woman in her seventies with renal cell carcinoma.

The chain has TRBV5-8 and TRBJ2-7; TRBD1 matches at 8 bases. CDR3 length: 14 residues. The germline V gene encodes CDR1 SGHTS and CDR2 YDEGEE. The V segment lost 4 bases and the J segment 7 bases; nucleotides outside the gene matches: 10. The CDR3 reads CASSLGTGTAEQYF. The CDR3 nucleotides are TGTGCCAGCAGCCTCGGGACAGGTACGGCGGAGCAGTACTTC.

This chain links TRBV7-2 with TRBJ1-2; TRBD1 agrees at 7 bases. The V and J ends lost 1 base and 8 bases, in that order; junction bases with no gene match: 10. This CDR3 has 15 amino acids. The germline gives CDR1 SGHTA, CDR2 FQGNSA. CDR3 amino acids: CASSLVGQESKGYTF. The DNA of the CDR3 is TGTGCCAGCAGCTTAGTCGGACAGGAAAGTAAAGGCTACACCTTC.

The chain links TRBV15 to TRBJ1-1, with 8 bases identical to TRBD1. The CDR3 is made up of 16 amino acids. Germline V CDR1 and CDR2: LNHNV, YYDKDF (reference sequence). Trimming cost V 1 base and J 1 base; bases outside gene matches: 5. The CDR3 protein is CATSRAGTGENTEAFF. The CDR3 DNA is TGTGCCACCAGCAGAGCCGGGACAGGAGAGAACACTGAAGCTTTCTTT.

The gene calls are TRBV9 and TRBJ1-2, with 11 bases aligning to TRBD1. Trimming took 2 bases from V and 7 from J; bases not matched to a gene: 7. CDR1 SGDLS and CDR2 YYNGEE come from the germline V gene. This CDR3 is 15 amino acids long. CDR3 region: CASSVGQGAEGGYTF. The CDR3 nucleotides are TGTGCCAGCAGCGTCGGACAGGGGGCGGAGGGTGGCTACACCTTC.

This CDR3 is CASSLSPALAGIGELFF. As DNA, the CDR3 is TGTGCCAGCAGCTTATCCCCCGCGCTAGCGGGGATCGGGGAGCTGTTTTTT. This chain joins TRBV7-2 and TRBJ2-2; 9 nucleotides align to TRBD2. This CDR3 has 17 amino acids. Germline CDR1 SGHTA, CDR2 FQGNSA. J gave up 7 bases and V 2 bases, and 11 bases lay outside the gene matches.

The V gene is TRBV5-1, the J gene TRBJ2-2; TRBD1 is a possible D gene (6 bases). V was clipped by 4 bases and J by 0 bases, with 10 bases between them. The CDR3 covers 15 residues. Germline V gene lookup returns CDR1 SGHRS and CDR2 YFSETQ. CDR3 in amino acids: CASSADSSNTGELFF. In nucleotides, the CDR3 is TGCGCCAGCAGCGCGGACAGCTCGAACACCGGGGAGCTGTTTTTT. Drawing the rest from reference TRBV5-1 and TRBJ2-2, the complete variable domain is KAGVTQTPRYLIKTRGQQVTLSCSPISGHRSVSWYQQTPGQGLQFLFEYFSETQRNKGNFPGRFSGRQFSNSRSEMNVSTLELGDSALYLCASSADSSNTGELFFGEGSRLTVL.

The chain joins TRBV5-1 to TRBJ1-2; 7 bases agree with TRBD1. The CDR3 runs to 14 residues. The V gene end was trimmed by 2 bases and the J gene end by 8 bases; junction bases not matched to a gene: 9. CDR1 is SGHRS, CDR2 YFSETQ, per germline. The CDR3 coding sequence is TGCGCCAGCAGCTTCGGAGGGGGCGCGAAGGGCTACACCTTC. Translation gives CASSFGGGAKGYTF.

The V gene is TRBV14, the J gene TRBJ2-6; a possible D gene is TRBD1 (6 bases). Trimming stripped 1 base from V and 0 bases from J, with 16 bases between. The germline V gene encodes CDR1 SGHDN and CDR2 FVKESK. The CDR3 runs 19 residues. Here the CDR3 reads CASSQGFWDTTSGANVLTF. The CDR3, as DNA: TGTGCCAGCAGCCAAGGGTTTTGGGACACAACCTCTGGGGCCAACGTCCTGACTTTC.

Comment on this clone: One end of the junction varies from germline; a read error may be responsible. The CDR3 DNA reads as TGTGCCAGCAGCTTGTTCGGGACAGGGGGATGGAATTTT. Translation gives CASSLFGTGGWNF. J is TRBJ1-3 and V is TRBV5-4; 11 nucleotides align to TRBD1. The CDR3 spans 13 residues. Germline loops: CDR1 SGHNT, CDR2 YYREEE (reference sequence).

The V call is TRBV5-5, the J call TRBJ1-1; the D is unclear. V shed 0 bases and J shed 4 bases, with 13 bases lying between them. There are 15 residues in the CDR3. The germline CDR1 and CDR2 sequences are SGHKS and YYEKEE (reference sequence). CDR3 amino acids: CASSLGAGGTTEAFF. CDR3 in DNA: TGTGCCAGCAGCTTGGGGGCAGGAGGCACCACTGAAGCTTTCTTT.

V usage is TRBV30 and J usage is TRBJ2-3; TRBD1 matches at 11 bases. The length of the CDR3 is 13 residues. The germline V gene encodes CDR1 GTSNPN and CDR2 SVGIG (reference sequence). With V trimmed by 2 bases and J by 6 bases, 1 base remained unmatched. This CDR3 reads CAWSWDRGDTQYF. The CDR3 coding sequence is TGTGCCTGGAGTTGGGACAGGGGGGATACGCAGTATTTT.

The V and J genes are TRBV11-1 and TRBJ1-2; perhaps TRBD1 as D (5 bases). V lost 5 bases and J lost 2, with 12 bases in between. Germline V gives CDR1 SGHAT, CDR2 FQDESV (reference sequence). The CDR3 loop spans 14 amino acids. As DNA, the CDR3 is TGTGCCAGCAGCCCGACCGACAGAAACTATGGCTACACCTTC. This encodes CASSPTDRNYGYTF.

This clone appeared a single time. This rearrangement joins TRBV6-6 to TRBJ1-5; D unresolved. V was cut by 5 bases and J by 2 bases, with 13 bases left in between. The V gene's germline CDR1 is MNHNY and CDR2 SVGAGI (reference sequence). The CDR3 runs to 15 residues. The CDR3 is CASSPPSDGNQPQHF. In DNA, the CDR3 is TGTGCCAGCAGTCCGCCATCAGACGGCAATCAGCCCCAGCATTTT.

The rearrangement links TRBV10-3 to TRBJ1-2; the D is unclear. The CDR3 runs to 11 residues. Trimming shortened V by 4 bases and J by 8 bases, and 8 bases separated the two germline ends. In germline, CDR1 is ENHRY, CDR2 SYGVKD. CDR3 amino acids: CAISGTRGYTF. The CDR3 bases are TGTGCCATCAGTGGTACAAGGGGCTACACCTTC.

CDR3 DNA sequence: TGCGCCAGCAGCCCAACAACTAGCGGGGGGCTAGGGACCCAGTACTTC. Translation gives CASSPTTSGGLGTQYF. The chain joins TRBV5-1 to TRBJ2-5; 12 nucleotides line up with TRBD2. Germline CDR1 reads SGHRS; CDR2 reads YFSETQ. The length of the CDR3 is 16 residues. The trim removed 4 bases at V and 7 bases at J, leaving 11 bases unmatched.

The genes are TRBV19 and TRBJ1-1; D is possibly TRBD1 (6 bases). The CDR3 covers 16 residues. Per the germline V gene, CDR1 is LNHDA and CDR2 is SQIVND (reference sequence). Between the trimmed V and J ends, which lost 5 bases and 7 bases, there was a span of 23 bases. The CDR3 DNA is TGTGCCAGTAGTGCCAGATTAGCCCAGGGGTCTAATGAAGCTTTCTTT. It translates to CASSARLAQGSNEAFF. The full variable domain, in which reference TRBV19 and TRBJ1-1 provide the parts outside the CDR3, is DGGITQSPKYLFRKEGQNVTLSCEQNLNHDAMYWYRQDPGQGLRLIYYSQIVNDFQKGDIAEGYSVSREKKESFPLTVTSAQKNPTAFYLCASSARLAQGSNEAFFGQGTRLTVV.

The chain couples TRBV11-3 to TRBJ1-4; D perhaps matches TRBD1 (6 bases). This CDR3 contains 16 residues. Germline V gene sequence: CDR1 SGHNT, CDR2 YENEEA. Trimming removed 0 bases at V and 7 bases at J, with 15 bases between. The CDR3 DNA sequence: TGTGCCAGCAGCTTAGATCGGGGGGGCCATGGTGAAAAACTGTTTTTT. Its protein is CASSLDRGGHGEKLFF.

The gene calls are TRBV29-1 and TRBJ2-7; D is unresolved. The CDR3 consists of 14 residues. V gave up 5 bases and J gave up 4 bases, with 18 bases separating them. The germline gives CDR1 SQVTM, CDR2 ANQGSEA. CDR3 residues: CSVRSDIPNYEQYF. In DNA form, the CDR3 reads TGCAGCGTTCGATCTGACATACCTAATTACGAGCAGTACTTC.

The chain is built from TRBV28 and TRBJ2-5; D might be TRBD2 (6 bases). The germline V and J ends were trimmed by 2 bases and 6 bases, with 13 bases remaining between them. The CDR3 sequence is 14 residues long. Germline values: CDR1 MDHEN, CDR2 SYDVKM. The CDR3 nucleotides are TGTGCCAGCAGTTTAAGCCGGGACTCAAAGACCCAGTACTTC. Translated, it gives CASSLSRDSKTQYF.

The CDR3 nucleotides are TGTGCCAGCAGCTCGAGACTCAGGGGGCTCGAACACGAGCAGTACTTC. Its translation: CASSSRLRGLEHEQYF. The chain carries TRBV5-6 and TRBJ2-7; 8 bases fit TRBD1. J gave up 5 bases and V 3 bases, and 13 bases lay outside the gene matches. The CDR3 is 16 amino acids. In germline, CDR1 is SGHDT, CDR2 YYEEEE.

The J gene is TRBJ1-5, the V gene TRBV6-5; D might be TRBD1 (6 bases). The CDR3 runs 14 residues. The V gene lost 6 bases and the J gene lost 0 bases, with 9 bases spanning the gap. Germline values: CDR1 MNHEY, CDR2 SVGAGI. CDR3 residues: CASRTTGSNQPQHF. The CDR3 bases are TGTGCCAGCAGGACGACAGGTAGCAATCAGCCCCAGCATTTT.

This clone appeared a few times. CDR3 DNA sequence: TGTGCCAGCAGTGCCAAAACAACGAATGTCTATGGCTACACCTTC. It specifies CASSAKTTNVYGYTF. V usage is TRBV6-1 and J usage is TRBJ1-2; D not resolved. CDR1 is MNHNS and CDR2 is SASEGT in the germline V gene. The CDR3 runs 15 residues. The V end was cut by 4 bases, the J end by 4 bases, with 16 bases between.